A selection of T cell receptor beta chains follows, all from one sample in a study of post-analysis software for immune sequencing data. MiXCR, run by TCRdb on the PCR reads, gives a single entry per CDR3 protein. The sample includes 800,000 to 950,000 distinct CDR3 sequences, approximately 50% of them seen just once. Material: blood. These receptors were collected from a girl aged 5-17 years with multiple sclerosis. Both conserved end residues are part of each CDR3. The order of the fields is D gene, J gene, clone size, V gene, CDR3 length, CDR3 protein, CDR3 DNA. A D gene is named only where the DNA matches it firmly. Only part of the rows carry a size: once, few, many, or a class if the clone is expanded.

>.|TRBJ2-7|.|TRBV29-1|11
CSGDQYNEQYF
TGCAGCGGAGACCAATACAATGAGCAGTACTTC
>TRBD1|TRBJ1-2|.|TRBV20-1|15
CSASFQGVSVYGYTF
TGCAGTGCTAGTTTCCAGGGGGTGTCGGTCTATGGCTACACCTTC
>TRBD2|TRBJ2-1|.|TRBV7-3|15
CASSPHRGEGNEQFF
TGTGCCAGCAGCCCCCACCGCGGGGAGGGCAATGAGCAGTTCTTC
>.|TRBJ1-4|.|TRBV2|15
CASSEKDRVNEKLFF
TGTGCCAGCAGTGAGAAGGACAGAGTAAATGAAAAACTGTTTTTT
>TRBD2|TRBJ2-3|.|TRBV20-1|16
CSTEPGLAGAGDTQYF
TGCAGTACCGAACCGGGACTAGCGGGAGCGGGAGATACGCAGTATTTT
>TRBD1|TRBJ2-7|.|TRBV12-3/TRBV12-4|15
CASSFSGQGEYEQYF
TGTGCCAGCAGTTTTTCTGGACAGGGAGAGTACGAGCAGTACTTC
>.|TRBJ2-5|.|TRBV29-1|11
CSFVGAETQYF
TGCAGCTTTGTAGGGGCCGAGACCCAGTACTTC
>TRBD2|TRBJ2-3|.|TRBV20-1|14
CSAPGREVRDTQYF
TGCAGTGCTCCTGGGCGGGAGGTCAGAGATACGCAGTATTTT
>.|TRBJ2-1|.|TRBV6-5|15
CASSYHGGLSDEQFF
TGTGCCAGCAGTTATCACGGGGGCCTTTCAGATGAGCAGTTCTTC
>TRBD1|TRBJ2-7|few|TRBV7-2|15
CASSGRGDRVYEQYF
TGTGCCAGCAGCGGCCGGGGGGACAGGGTGTACGAGCAGTACTTC
>.|TRBJ2-5|.|TRBV15|15
CATSREGEQWETQYF
TGTGCCACCAGCAGAGAGGGAGAACAGTGGGAGACCCAGTACTTC
>TRBD2|TRBJ2-1|.|TRBV12-3/TRBV12-4|15
CASSLGGSPSNEQFF
TGTGCCAGCAGTTTGGGCGGGAGTCCCTCCAATGAGCAGTTCTTC
>TRBD1|TRBJ1-1|.|TRBV20-1|13
CSARLTGPTEAFF
TGCAGTGCTAGATTGACAGGGCCCACTGAAGCTTTCTTT
>TRBD1|TRBJ1-2|.|TRBV20-1|14
CSAPTGDGSYGYTF
TGCAGTGCCCCTACAGGGGACGGATCCTATGGCTACACCTTC
>TRBD2|TRBJ2-7|.|TRBV5-1|13
CASSNAGGQEQYF
TGCGCCAGCAGCAATGCGGGAGGGCAGGAGCAGTACTTC
>.|TRBJ1-2|.|TRBV3-1|16
CASSAHRGRQVYGYTF
TGTGCCAGCAGCGCGCATCGGGGACGGCAGGTCTATGGCTACACCTTC
>TRBD2|TRBJ2-7|.|TRBV20-1|14
CSATLAGGSYEQYF
TGCAGTGCTACGCTAGCGGGGGGCTCCTACGAGCAGTACTTC
>.|TRBJ2-5|.|TRBV12-3/TRBV12-4|15
CASSRSMGGQETQYF
TGTGCCAGCAGCCGATCGATGGGGGGTCAAGAGACCCAGTACTTC
>.|TRBJ1-1|.|TRBV7-2|11
CASSLITEAFF
TGTGCCAGCAGCTTAATCACTGAAGCTTTCTTT
>TRBD2|TRBJ2-3|.|TRBV7-6|14
CASSYGPGRDTQYF
TGTGCCAGCAGCTACGGACCCGGGAGGGATACGCAGTATTTT
>.|TRBJ1-6|.|TRBV12-3/TRBV12-4|15
CASGPGVPYNSPLHF
TGTGCCAGCGGGCCAGGGGTCCCCTATAATTCACCCCTCCACTTT
>TRBD1|TRBJ2-7|.|TRBV12-3/TRBV12-4|14
CASRPGQGTYEQYF
TGTGCCAGCAGACCCGGACAGGGCACCTACGAGCAGTACTTC
>.|TRBJ2-1|.|TRBV12-3/TRBV12-4|13
CATQEGSYNEQFF
TGTGCCACCCAGGAGGGATCCTACAATGAGCAGTTCTTC
>TRBD1|TRBJ2-3|.|TRBV10-3|16
CAISEIWDREADTQYF
TGTGCCATCAGTGAAATATGGGACAGGGAAGCAGATACGCAGTATTTT
>.|TRBJ2-5|few|TRBV20-1|16
CSARSGPGPGKETQYF
TGCAGTGCTAGATCGGGGCCGGGACCGGGGAAAGAGACCCAGTACTTC
>TRBD2|TRBJ2-1|few|TRBV10-3|14
CAISGAGMRGEQFF
TGTGCCATCAGTGGAGCGGGGATGCGAGGCGAGCAGTTCTTC
>.|TRBJ2-1|few|TRBV15|16
CATSSLGVEFYNEQFF
TGTGCCACCAGCAGTCTCGGTGTTGAATTCTACAATGAGCAGTTCTTC
>.|TRBJ1-1|few|TRBV28|15
CASSPLIRRNTEAFF
TGTGCCAGCAGCCCTCTGATCAGGAGGAACACTGAAGCTTTCTTT
>TRBD2|TRBJ2-3|.|TRBV7-3|16
CASSLIAGGNTDTQYF
TGTGCCAGCAGCTTAATAGCGGGGGGGAACACAGATACGCAGTATTTT
>TRBD2|TRBJ2-1|.|TRBV20-1|15
CSAGAVSGRANEQFF
TGCAGTGCTGGGGCAGTCAGCGGGAGGGCCAATGAGCAGTTCTTC
>TRBD2|TRBJ2-2|.|TRBV9|19
CASSVASFQRGAGTGELFF
TGTGCCAGCAGCGTAGCCTCATTCCAGCGGGGGGCGGGTACCGGGGAGCTGTTTTTT
>TRBD1|TRBJ1-2|.|TRBV7-9|17
CASSHPKETGFGYGYTF
TGTGCCAGCAGCCACCCGAAAGAGACAGGGTTTGGCTATGGCTACACCTTC